Below, 21 T cell receptor beta chains from the same sample are listed, as sequenced in a study of T cell changes during pregnancy in multiple sclerosis. Method: immunoSEQ multiplex PCR; TCRdb's copy keeps in-frame clones and lacks some. The top ten hold less than 1.5% of the sample, which has about 87,000 clones, 80% to 95% seen once. Sequences were derived from peripheral blood, sampled in the third trimester of pregnancy. These receptors were collected from a female donor in good health, enrolled as a control in a pregnancy study.

The chain links TRBV6-6 to TRBJ2-3; 9 nucleotides align to TRBD2. Germline CDR1 is MNHNY and CDR2 is SVGAGI (reference sequence). V trimming: 9 bases; J trimming: 0 bases; junction bases outside the gene matches: 4. CDR3 length: 14 residues. The CDR3 sequence: CASRLAASTDTQYF. CDR3 bases: TGTGCCAGTCGACTAGCGGCTAGCACAGATACGCAGTATTTT.

This chain connects TRBV28 to TRBJ2-2, with no clear D. CDR1 is MDHEN, CDR2 SYDVKM, per germline. Trimming cost V 3 bases and J 0 bases, with 8 bases left between them. The CDR3 runs 15 residues. For the CDR3, the DNA is TGTGCCAGCAGTTTTGGCGGAACGAACACCGGGGAGCTGTTTTTT. This gives the protein CASSFGGTNTGELFF.

In this sample, this clone turned up a few times. The chain couples TRBV5-1 to TRBJ1-1, with a tentative D call TRBD1 (5 bases). The CDR3 consists of 14 residues. Per the germline V gene, CDR1 is SGHRS and CDR2 is YFSETQ. V was cut by 4 bases and J by 1 base, with 11 bases left in between. For the CDR3, the DNA is TGCGCCAGCAGCGGAGGGACGAGGAACACTGAAGCTTTCTTT. Translation: CASSGGTRNTEAFF.

The gene calls are TRBV11-2 and TRBJ2-4; 13 bases are a match to TRBD2. Unmatched junction bases numbered 9, after V lost 0 bases and J lost 1 base. Germline-derived CDR1 and CDR2 are SGHAT and FQNNGV. The CDR3 extends over 20 amino acids. CDR3 protein: CASSLDHRTSGSRAKNIQYF. The DNA for the CDR3 is TGTGCCAGCAGCTTAGACCATAGGACTAGCGGGAGTAGGGCCAAAAACATTCAGTACTTC.

This clone has a handful of counts. This sequence joins TRBV28 and TRBJ2-7, with D hard to call. Germline values: CDR1 MDHEN, CDR2 SYDVKM. V lost 3 bases and J 4 bases, leaving 4 bases between the germline ends. CDR3 length equals 11 residues. The CDR3 nucleotides are TGTGCCAGCAGTTTCGGGTACGAGCAGTACTTC. Its translation: CASSFGYEQYF.

CDR3 DNA sequence: TGTGCCAGCAGCTTAGACAGGGATCAGCCCCAGCATTTT. The encoded protein is CASSLDRDQPQHF. V and J are TRBV13 and TRBJ1-5, with a possible D match to TRBD1 (6 bases). Germline CDR1 reads PRHDT; CDR2 reads FYEKMQ (reference sequence). The CDR3 runs 13 residues. V lost 1 base to trimming and J lost 5 bases, with 6 bases between them.

The CDR3 is CASSPSLVNTEAFF. The DNA of the CDR3 is TGTGCCAGCAGTCCCTCCCTAGTGAACACTGAAGCTTTCTTT. The V call is TRBV28, the J call TRBJ1-1; the D is unclear. Germline CDR1 is MDHEN and CDR2 is SYDVKM. This CDR3 contains 14 residues. The V end was cut by 5 bases, the J end by 0 bases, with 10 bases between. The full variable domain, completed using reference TRBV28 and TRBJ1-1, is DVKVTQSSRYLVKRTGEKVFLECVQDMDHENMFWYRQDPGLGLRLIYFSYDVKMKEKGDIPEGYSVSREKKERFSLILESASTNQTSMYLCASSPSLVNTEAFFGQGTRLTVV.

The chain employs TRBV6-5 and TRBJ2-6, with a possible D match to TRBD1 (5 bases). Trimming left V 0 bases short and J 0 bases short, with 6 bases between. This CDR3 has 16 amino acids. Per the germline V gene, CDR1 is MNHEY and CDR2 is SVGAGI. DNA of the CDR3: TGTGCCAGCAGTTACTCGCAGGGCTCTGGGGCCAACGTCCTGACTTTC. Amino acid sequence: CASSYSQGSGANVLTF.

This clone occurred once. This chain uses TRBV7-8 with TRBJ1-2, with D possibly matching TRBD1 (6 bases). This CDR3 has 15 residues. Germline CDR1 is SGHVS and CDR2 is FQNEAQ. Trimming took 1 base from V and 2 from J, leaving 11 bases between them. The DNA for the CDR3 is TGTGCCAGCAGCTTAGGCCCGGACAGCAACTATGGCTACACCTTC. Amino acids: CASSLGPDSNYGYTF.

The genes are TRBV28 and TRBJ2-7, with D hard to call. Germline-derived CDR1 and CDR2 are MDHEN and SYDVKM. The CDR3 is made up of 15 amino acids. V was cut by 3 bases and J by 2 bases, with 14 bases left in between. Here the CDR3 DNA reads TGTGCCAGCAGTTTGGTTTACACCTCCACCTACGAGCAGTACTTC. As protein: CASSLVYTSTYEQYF.

The rearrangement links TRBV27 to TRBJ2-7; 7 bases line up with TRBD1. The CDR3 has 13 residues. CDR1 is MNHEY, CDR2 SMNVEV, per germline (reference sequence). The ends lost 6 bases at V and 4 bases at J; junction bases unmatched: 6. In DNA form, the CDR3 reads TGTGCCAGCAGACGATCAGGGGGTTACGAGCAGTACTTC. Its protein product is CASRRSGGYEQYF.

In DNA, the CDR3 is TGTGCCAGCAGCTGGGGACAGTCCTACGAGCAGTACTTC. It codes for CASSWGQSYEQYF. The V gene is TRBV7-6, the J gene TRBJ2-7, with 7 bases that match TRBD1. This CDR3 region has 13 residues. Germline CDR1 is SGHVS and CDR2 is FNYEAQ. V shed 4 bases and J 1 base; nucleotides not matched to a gene: 1.

The rearrangement joins TRBV6-5 to TRBJ1-4; D possibly corresponds to TRBD1 (5 bases). V lost 6 bases and J 0 bases, leaving 8 bases between the germline ends. The CDR3 spans 14 residues. Germline CDR1 MNHEY, CDR2 SVGAGI. The CDR3 nucleotides are TGTGCCAGCAGCCTGACAGCAACTAATGAAAAACTGTTTTTT. It codes for CASSLTATNEKLFF.

The chain joins TRBV28 to TRBJ2-7; 7 nucleotides line up with TRBD1. CDR3 length equals 16 residues. J was trimmed by 3 bases and V by 5 bases; bases with no gene match: 13. Germline CDR1 MDHEN, CDR2 SYDVKM. The CDR3 sequence: CASSSLSGTVFYEQYF. CDR3 nucleotides: TGTGCCAGCAGTAGCCTCTCCGGGACAGTTTTCTACGAGCAGTACTTC.

This chain uses TRBV6-1 with TRBJ2-6, with D possibly being TRBD1 (6 bases). The V gene lost 6 bases and the J gene lost 1 base, with 10 bases spanning the gap. The CDR3 consists of 15 residues. The germline gives CDR1 MNHNS, CDR2 SASEGT. Here the CDR3 reads CASSSGQSGANVLTF. CDR3 DNA sequence: TGTGCCAGCAGCTCCGGACAGTCTGGGGCCAACGTCCTGACTTTC.

The genes are TRBV28 and TRBJ2-7; 7 nucleotides match TRBD2. The CDR3 covers 14 residues. Trimming cost V 10 bases and J 0 bases; bases outside gene matches: 9. Germline V gives CDR1 MDHEN, CDR2 SYDVKM. The chain's CDR3 is CATRSSGSSYEQYF. For the CDR3, the DNA is TGTGCCACCCGCTCTAGCGGAAGCTCCTACGAGCAGTACTTC.

This chain joins TRBV28 and TRBJ2-2; 7 bases map to TRBD1. V trimming: 4 bases; J trimming: 0 bases; junction bases outside the gene matches: 17. Per germline, CDR1 MDHEN and CDR2 SYDVKM. This CDR3 spans 20 amino acids. This CDR3 reads CASSSYPGQRTKANTGELFF. CDR3 nucleotides: TGTGCCAGCAGTTCCTACCCGGGACAGAGGACCAAAGCGAACACCGGGGAGCTGTTTTTT.

This chain uses TRBV19 with TRBJ1-5; D may be TRBD1 (5 bases). Looked up from germline, CDR1 is LNHDA and CDR2 is SQIVND (reference sequence). This CDR3 has 14 amino acids. V was clipped by 4 bases and J by 6 bases, with 13 bases between them. CDR3 loop: CASSKGEGTQPQHF. As DNA, the CDR3 is TGTGCCAGTAGTAAAGGGGAGGGTACTCAGCCCCAGCATTTT.

This sequence joins TRBV27 and TRBJ2-6; D is unresolved. Trimming removed 7 bases at V and 0 bases at J, with 7 bases between. Germline V gives CDR1 MNHEY, CDR2 SMNVEV (reference sequence). The CDR3 sequence is 14 residues long. The CDR3 region is CASTSPSGANVLTF. CDR3 DNA sequence: TGTGCCAGCACATCCCCCTCTGGGGCCAACGTCCTGACTTTC.

J is TRBJ2-4 and V is TRBV4-1; tentative D call: TRBD2 (6 bases). The CDR3 has 18 residues. The V and J ends lost 2 bases and 0 bases respectively, with 17 bases between them. Germline CDR1 is MGHRA and CDR2 is YSYEKL. CDR3 amino acids: CASSQRIGGNLAKNIQYF. DNA of the CDR3: TGCGCCAGCAGCCAACGCATCGGGGGAAATTTAGCCAAAAACATTCAGTACTTC.

This chain connects TRBV18 to TRBJ2-1, with 7 bases fitting TRBD2. V lost 5 bases, J lost 2 bases, and 6 bases stayed unmatched. The CDR3 length is 15 residues. Germline CDR1 and CDR2: KGHSH and LQKENI. DNA for the CDR3: TGTGCCAGCTCAAGGTTAGCGGGCCCCTACAATGAGCAGTTCTTC. The encoded protein is CASSRLAGPYNEQFF.